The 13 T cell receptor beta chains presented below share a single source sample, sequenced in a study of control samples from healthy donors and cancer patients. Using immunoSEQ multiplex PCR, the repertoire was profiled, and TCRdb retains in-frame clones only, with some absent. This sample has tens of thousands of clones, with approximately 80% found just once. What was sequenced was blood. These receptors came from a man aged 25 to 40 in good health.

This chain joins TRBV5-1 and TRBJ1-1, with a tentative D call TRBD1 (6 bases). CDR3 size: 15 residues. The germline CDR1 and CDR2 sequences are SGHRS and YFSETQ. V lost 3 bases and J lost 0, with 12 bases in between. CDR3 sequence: CASSWRGTLNTEAFF. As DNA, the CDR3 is TGCGCCAGCAGCTGGAGGGGGACACTGAACACTGAAGCTTTCTTT.

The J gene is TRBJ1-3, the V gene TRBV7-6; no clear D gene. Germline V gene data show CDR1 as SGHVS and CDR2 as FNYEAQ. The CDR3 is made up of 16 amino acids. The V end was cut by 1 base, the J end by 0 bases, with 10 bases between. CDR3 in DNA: TGTGCCAGCAGCTTAGGAGGGAGGAGCTCTGGAAACACCATATATTTT. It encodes CASSLGGRSSGNTIYF.

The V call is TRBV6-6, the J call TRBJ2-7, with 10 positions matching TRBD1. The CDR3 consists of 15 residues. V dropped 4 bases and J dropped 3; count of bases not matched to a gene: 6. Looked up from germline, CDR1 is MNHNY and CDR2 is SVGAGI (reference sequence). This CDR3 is CASSSDRGQSYEQYF. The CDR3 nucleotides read TGTGCCAGCAGTTCCGACAGGGGGCAGAGCTACGAGCAGTACTTC.

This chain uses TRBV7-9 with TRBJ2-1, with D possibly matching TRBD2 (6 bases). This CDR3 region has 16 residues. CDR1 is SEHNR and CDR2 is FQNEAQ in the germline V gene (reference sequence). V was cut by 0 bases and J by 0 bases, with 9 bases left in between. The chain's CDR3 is CASSLALASSYNEQFF. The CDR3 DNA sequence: TGTGCCAGCAGCTTAGCACTAGCCAGCTCCTACAATGAGCAGTTCTTC.

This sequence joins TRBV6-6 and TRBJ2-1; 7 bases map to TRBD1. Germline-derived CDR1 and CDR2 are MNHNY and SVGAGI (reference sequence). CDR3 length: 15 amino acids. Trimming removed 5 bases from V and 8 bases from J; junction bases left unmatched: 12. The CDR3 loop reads CASSTPGQKSDEQFF. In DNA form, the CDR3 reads TGTGCCAGCAGTACACCGGGACAGAAAAGCGATGAGCAGTTCTTC.

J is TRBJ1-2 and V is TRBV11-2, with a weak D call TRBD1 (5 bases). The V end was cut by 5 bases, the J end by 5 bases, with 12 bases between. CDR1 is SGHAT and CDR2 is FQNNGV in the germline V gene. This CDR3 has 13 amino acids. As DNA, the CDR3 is TGTGCCAGCAGCCCCGGGACGCTTTATGGCTACACCTTC. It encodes CASSPGTLYGYTF.

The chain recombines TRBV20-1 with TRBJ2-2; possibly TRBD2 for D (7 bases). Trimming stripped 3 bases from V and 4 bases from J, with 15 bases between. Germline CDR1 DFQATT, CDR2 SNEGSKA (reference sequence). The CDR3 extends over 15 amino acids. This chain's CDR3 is CSASVGGAGTGELFF. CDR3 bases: TGCAGTGCTAGTGTTGGGGGGGCCGGCACCGGGGAGCTGTTTTTT.

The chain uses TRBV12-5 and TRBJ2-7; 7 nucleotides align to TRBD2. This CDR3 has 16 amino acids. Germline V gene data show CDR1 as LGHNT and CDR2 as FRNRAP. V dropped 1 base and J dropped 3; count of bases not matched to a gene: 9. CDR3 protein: CASGLALRGGGYEQYF. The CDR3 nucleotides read TGTGCTAGTGGTTTGGCCTTACGGGGCGGGGGCTACGAGCAGTACTTC.

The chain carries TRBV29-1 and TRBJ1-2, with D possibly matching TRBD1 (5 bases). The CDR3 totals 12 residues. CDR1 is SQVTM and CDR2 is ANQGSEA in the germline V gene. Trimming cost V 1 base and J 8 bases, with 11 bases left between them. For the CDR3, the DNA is TGCAGCGTTGAAGGCAGGGAGGGAGGCTACACCTTC. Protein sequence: CSVEGREGGYTF.

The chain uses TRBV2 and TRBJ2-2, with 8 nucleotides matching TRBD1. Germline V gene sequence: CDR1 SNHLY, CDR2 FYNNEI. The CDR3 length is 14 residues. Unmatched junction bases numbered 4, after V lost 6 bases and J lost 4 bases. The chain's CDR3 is CASRGTGTTGELFF. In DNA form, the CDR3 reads TGTGCCAGCAGGGGGACAGGAACCACCGGGGAGCTGTTTTTT.

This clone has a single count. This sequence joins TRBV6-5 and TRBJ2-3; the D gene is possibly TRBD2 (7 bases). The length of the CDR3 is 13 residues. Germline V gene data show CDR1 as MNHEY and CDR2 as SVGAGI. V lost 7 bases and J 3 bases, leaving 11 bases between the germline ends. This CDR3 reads CASKGGLTDTQYF. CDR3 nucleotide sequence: TGTGCCAGCAAGGGGGGGCTAACAGATACGCAGTATTTT.

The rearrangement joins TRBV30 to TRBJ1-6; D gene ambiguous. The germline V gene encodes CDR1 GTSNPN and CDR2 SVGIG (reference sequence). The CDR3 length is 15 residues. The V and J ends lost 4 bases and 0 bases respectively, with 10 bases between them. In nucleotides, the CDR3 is TGTGCCTGGAACGCGGCTAGCTCCTATAATTCACCCCTCCACTTT. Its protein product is CAWNAASSYNSPLHF.

CDR3 sequence (DNA): TGTGCCAGCGAAGGCAGTAGGGGCACTGAAGCTTTCTTT. The encoded protein is CASEGSRGTEAFF. The chain joins TRBV18 to TRBJ1-1; TRBD1 might be the D (5 bases). Germline loops: CDR1 KGHSH, CDR2 LQKENI. The V and J ends lost 8 bases and 4 bases respectively, with 14 bases between them. The length of the CDR3 is 13 residues.